This TCR beta chain emerged from a study of cytomegalovirus exposure and HLA in healthy donors. Across the study: From HLA-typed donors, an early data release held roughly 89 million unique TCRs. Study findings and constraints: Relative to the approximately 670-donor mean, N-insertions were reportedly fewer in an Asian-associated ancestry cluster in a later analysis. Reports showed the classifier diagnosing cytomegalovirus status with high specificity and sensitivity. Researchers catalogued approximately 160 TCR beta chains as cytomegalovirus-associated.

Trimming took 2 bases from V and 1 from J, leaving 6 bases between them. CDR1 and CDR2 (germline): SGHRS, YFSETQ. The length of the CDR3 is 13 residues. Vbeta (60) and Jbeta (13) primers were used in the PCR. Sequencing was performed with immunoSEQ multiplex PCR; in TCRdb, only in-frame clones are kept and a portion is missing. Among about 180,000 clones listed, 82% were seen once. In regard to this clone: Its cognate antigen is unknown.

The specimen sequenced was PBMCs. The receptor was derived from a man in his forties or fifties in good health and CMV-seronegative. The chain joins TRBV5-1 to TRBJ2-5; D call uncertain. CDR3 sequence (DNA): TGCGCCAGCAGCTTACTTATCCAAGAGACCCAGTACTTC. This codes for CASSLLIQETQYF.